Presented here are 5 T cell receptor beta chains from one specimen sequenced in a study of shared T cell receptors in the human thymus. Only in-frame clones appear in the TCRdb table, and some are missing; sequencing was by immunoSEQ multiplex PCR. Among 700,000 to 750,000 clones, 70% to 90% were seen once, and the ten largest hold more than 0.01%. A further study also used this sample, focusing on human thymus T cells.

The sequenced sample consisted of thymocytes. The source is a girl in the first two years of life with a congenital heart defect.

The V and J genes are TRBV18 and TRBJ1-1; D is possibly TRBD1 (5 bases). The V gene's germline CDR1 is KGHSH and CDR2 LQKENI. V was cut by 2 bases and J by 0 bases, with 19 bases left in between. The CDR3 has 18 amino acids. CDR3 amino acids: CASSPSMGPSGVNTEAFF. The CDR3 region has the DNA TGTGCCAGCTCACCAAGCATGGGGCCCTCCGGAGTGAACACTGAAGCTTTCTTT.

This chain links TRBV9 with TRBJ1-1; a weak D match, TRBD1 (6 bases). Germline V gene data show CDR1 as SGDLS and CDR2 as YYNGEE. V was shortened by 2 bases and J by 2 bases, with 10 bases between the two germline ends. This CDR3 has 14 amino acids. The CDR3 DNA is TGTGCCAGCAGCGTGACAGGCGATAACACTGAAGCTTTCTTT. Its translation is CASSVTGDNTEAFF.

The V call is TRBV6-6, the J call TRBJ2-3, with 9 bases fitting TRBD1. Unmatched junction bases numbered 6, after V lost 0 bases and J lost 5 bases. There are 16 residues in the CDR3. In germline, CDR1 is MNHNY, CDR2 SVGAGI (reference sequence). CDR3 protein: CASSYSKGQGVDTQYF. CDR3 bases: TGTGCCAGCAGTTACTCGAAGGGACAGGGAGTAGATACGCAGTATTTT.

J is TRBJ2-1 and V is TRBV6-5; 15 bases match TRBD2. Germline V CDR1 and CDR2: MNHEY, SVGAGI. CDR3 length: 15 amino acids. Losses at the gene ends were 6 bases for V and 14 bases for J; bases not matched to a gene: 11. For the CDR3, the DNA is TGTGCCAGCAGGCCCCCGGGACTAGCGGGGGGTTGGGAGTTCTTC. Translated, it gives CASRPPGLAGGWEFF.

The rearrangement joins TRBV7-2 to TRBJ1-1, with 8 nucleotides matching TRBD1. The ends lost 5 bases at V and 0 bases at J; junction bases unmatched: 11. CDR1 is SGHTA, CDR2 FQGNSA, per germline. This CDR3 contains 17 residues. CDR3 in amino acids: CASSNRDRKGMNTEAFF. In nucleotides, the CDR3 is TGTGCCAGCAGCAACCGGGACAGGAAGGGTATGAACACTGAAGCTTTCTTT.